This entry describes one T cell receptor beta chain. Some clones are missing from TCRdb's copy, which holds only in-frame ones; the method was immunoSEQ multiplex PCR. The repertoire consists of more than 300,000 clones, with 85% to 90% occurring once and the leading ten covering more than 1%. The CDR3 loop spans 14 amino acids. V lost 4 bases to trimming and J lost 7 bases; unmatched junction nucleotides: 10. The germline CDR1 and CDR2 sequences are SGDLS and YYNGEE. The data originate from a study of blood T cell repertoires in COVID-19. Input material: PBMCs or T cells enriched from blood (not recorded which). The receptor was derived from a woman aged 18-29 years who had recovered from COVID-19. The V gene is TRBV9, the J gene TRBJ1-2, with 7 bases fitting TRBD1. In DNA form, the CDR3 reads TGTGCCAGCAGCTCCAGGGGGTGGTTGTCTGGCTACACCTTC. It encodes CASSSRGWLSGYTF.